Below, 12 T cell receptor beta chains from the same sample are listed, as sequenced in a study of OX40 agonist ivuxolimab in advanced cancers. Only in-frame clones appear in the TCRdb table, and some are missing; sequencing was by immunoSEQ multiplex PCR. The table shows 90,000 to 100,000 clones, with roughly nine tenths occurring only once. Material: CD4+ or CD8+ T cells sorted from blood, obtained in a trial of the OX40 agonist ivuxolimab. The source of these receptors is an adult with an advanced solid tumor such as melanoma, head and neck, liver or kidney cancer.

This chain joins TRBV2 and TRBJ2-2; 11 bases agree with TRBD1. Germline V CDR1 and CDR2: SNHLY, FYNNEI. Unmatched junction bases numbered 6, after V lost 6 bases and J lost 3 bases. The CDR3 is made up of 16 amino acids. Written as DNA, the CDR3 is TGTGCCAGCAGCGCGGGACAGGGGGGGTACACCGGGGAGCTGTTTTTT. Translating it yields CASSAGQGGYTGELFF.

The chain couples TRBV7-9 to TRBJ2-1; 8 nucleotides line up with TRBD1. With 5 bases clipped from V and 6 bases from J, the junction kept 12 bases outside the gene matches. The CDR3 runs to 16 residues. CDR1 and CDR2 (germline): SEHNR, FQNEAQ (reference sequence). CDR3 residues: CASSPGAGTGLNEQFF. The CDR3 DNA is TGTGCCAGCAGCCCGGGGGCCGGGACAGGACTCAATGAGCAGTTCTTC.

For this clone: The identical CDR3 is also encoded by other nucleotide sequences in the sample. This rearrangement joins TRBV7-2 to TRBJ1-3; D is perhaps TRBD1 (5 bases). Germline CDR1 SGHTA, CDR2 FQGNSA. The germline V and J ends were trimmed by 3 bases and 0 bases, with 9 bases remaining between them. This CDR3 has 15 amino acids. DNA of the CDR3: TGTGCCAGCAGCTTGGGGCAGTCCTCTGGAAACACCATATATTTT. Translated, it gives CASSLGQSSGNTIYF.

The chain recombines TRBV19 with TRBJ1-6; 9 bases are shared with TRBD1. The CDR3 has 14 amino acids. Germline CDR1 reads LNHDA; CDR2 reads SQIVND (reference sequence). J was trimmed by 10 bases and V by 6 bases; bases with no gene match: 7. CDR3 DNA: TGTGCCAGTAGCCCGGGACAGGGAGGCTCACCCCTCCACTTT. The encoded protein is CASSPGQGGSPLHF.

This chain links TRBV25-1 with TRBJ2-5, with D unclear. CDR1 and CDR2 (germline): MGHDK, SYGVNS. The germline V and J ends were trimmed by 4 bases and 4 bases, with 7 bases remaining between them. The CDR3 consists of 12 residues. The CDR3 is CASSVGSETQYF. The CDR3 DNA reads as TGTGCCAGCAGTGTAGGGTCAGAGACCCAGTACTTC.

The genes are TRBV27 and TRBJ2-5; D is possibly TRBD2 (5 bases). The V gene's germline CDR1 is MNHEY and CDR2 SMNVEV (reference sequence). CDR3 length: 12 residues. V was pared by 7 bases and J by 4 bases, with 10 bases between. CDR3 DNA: TGTGCCAGCACTAAAGGGAGAGAGACCCAGTACTTC. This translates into CASTKGRETQYF.

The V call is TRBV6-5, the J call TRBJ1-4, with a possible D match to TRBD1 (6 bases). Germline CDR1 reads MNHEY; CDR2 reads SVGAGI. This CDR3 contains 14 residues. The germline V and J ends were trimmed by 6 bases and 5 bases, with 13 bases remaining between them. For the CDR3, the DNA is TGTGCCAGCAGGACAGGCCCCGGGAATGAAAAACTGTTTTTT. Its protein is CASRTGPGNEKLFF.

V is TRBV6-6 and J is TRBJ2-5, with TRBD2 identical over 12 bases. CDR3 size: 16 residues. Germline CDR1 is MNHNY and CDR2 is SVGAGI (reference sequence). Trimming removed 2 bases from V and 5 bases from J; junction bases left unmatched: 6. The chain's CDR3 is CASSYRLAGVGETQYF. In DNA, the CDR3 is TGTGCCAGCAGTTACCGACTAGCGGGAGTTGGTGAGACCCAGTACTTC.

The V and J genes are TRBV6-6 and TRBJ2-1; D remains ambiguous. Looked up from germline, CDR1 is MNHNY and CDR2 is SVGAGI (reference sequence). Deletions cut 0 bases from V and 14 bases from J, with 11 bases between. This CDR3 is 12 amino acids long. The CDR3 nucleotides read TGTGCCAGCAGTTACTCAGGTGAAGGCAAGTTCTTC. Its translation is CASSYSGEGKFF.

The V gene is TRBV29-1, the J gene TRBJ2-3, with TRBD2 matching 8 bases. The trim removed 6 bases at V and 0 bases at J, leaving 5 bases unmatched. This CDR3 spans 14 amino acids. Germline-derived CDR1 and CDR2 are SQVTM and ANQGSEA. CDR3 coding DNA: TGCAGCGTGCAACCTAGCGGGAGCACAGATACGCAGTATTTT. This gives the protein CSVQPSGSTDTQYF.

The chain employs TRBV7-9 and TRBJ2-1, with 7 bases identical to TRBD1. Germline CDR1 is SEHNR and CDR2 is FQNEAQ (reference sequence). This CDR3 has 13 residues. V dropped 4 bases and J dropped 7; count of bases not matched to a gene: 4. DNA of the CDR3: TGTGCCAGCAGCTATCGACAGGGAAATGAGCAGTTCTTC. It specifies CASSYRQGNEQFF.

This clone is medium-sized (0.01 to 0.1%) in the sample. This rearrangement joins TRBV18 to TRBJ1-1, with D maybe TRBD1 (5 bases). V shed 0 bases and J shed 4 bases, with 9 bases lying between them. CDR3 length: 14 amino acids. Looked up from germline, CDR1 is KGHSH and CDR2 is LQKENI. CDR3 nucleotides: TGTGCCAGCTCACCACCGGCAGGGAGCACTGAAGCTTTCTTT. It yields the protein CASSPPAGSTEAFF.